The 10 T cell receptor beta chains listed next were all sequenced from one sample in a study of CD8 T cells in Susac syndrome. cDNA came from approximately 0.5 to 1 ug RNA primed by random hexamers. One entry per CDR3 protein, called by TCRdb with MiXCR from the immunoSEQ multiplex PCR reads. The sample records about 300,000 distinct CDR3 sequences, about 91% being singletons. Sequencing input: CD4+ T cells from PBMCs. Receptors originate from a human donor with multiple sclerosis.

This chain joins TRBV7-8 and TRBJ1-1, with a tentative D call TRBD1 (5 bases). V was shortened by 7 bases and J by 3 bases, with 21 bases between the two germline ends. The CDR3 runs to 16 residues. Germline V gives CDR1 SGHVS, CDR2 FQNEAQ. The CDR3 is CASTVRGGKIDTEAFF. DNA of the CDR3: TGTGCCAGCACCGTTAGGGGAGGGAAAATAGACACTGAAGCTTTCTTT.

The V call is TRBV7-2, the J call TRBJ2-2; D is unresolved. V was clipped by 2 bases and J by 4 bases, with 8 bases between them. This CDR3 contains 14 residues. Germline CDR1 and CDR2: SGHTA and FQGNSA. The CDR3 DNA reads TGTGCCAGCAGCTTATCCAGTGCCACCGGGGAGCTGTTTTTT. Its protein product is CASSLSSATGELFF.

The chain employs TRBV12-3 or TRBV12-4 and TRBJ2-7; 9 nucleotides align to TRBD1. Trimming took 8 bases from V and 6 from J; bases not matched to a gene: 11. There are 14 residues in the CDR3. The CDR3 nucleotides read TGTGCCAGCGGGCTGGACAGGGGAAGGGGCGAGCAGTACTTC. This codes for CASGLDRGRGEQYF.

This chain links TRBV5-1 with TRBJ1-2, with a weak D call TRBD1 (6 bases). The germline V and J ends were trimmed by 3 bases and 8 bases, with 11 bases remaining between them. Germline values: CDR1 SGHRS, CDR2 YFSETQ. The CDR3 totals 12 residues. This CDR3 is CASSSQGFGYTF. Written as DNA, the CDR3 is TGCGCCAGCAGCTCACAGGGATTCGGCTACACCTTC.

The chain joins TRBV5-4 to TRBJ2-2, with TRBD2 identical over 7 bases. CDR3 length: 17 amino acids. The V gene end was trimmed by 4 bases and the J gene end by 6 bases; junction bases not matched to a gene: 15. Germline V gene sequence: CDR1 SGHNT, CDR2 YYREEE (reference sequence). In nucleotides, the CDR3 is TGTGCCAGCAGCCCGTCCCCGAGGGCAGGGAGGGCCGGGGAGCTGTTTTTT. It codes for CASSPSPRAGRAGELFF.

In its sample, this clonotype was seen once. The V call is TRBV5-3, the J call TRBJ1-1; 7 bases line up with TRBD1. TRBV5-3 counts as an open reading frame of uncertain function. J was trimmed by 1 base and V by 3 bases; bases with no gene match: 6. CDR3 length: 15 residues. This CDR3 reads CARSCGQARNTEAFF. CDR3 bases: TGTGCCAGAAGCTGTGGACAGGCCAGGAACACTGAAGCTTTCTTT.

The chain joins TRBV7-9 to TRBJ1-6, with a possible D match to TRBD1 (5 bases). The CDR3 sequence is 14 residues long. Germline V gene sequence: CDR1 SEHNR, CDR2 FQNEAQ (reference sequence). Deletions cut 0 bases from V and 10 bases from J, with 10 bases between. CDR3 loop: CASSLAGTGSPLHF. CDR3 DNA sequence: TGTGCCAGCAGCTTAGCAGGGACCGGATCACCCCTCCACTTT.

The rearrangement links TRBV5-6 to TRBJ2-1; tentative D call: TRBD2 (6 bases). Germline CDR1 is SGHDT and CDR2 is YYEEEE. This CDR3 contains 14 residues. Deletions cut 4 bases from V and 6 bases from J, with 14 bases between. The CDR3, as DNA: TGTGCCAGCAGCGTAAGGCGGGGAGGCAATGAGCAGTTCTTC. This translates into CASSVRRGGNEQFF.

This chain uses TRBV12-3 or TRBV12-4 with TRBJ2-5; 11 bases are shared with TRBD2. This CDR3 comprises 16 residues. V lost 3 bases, J lost 1 base, and 4 bases stayed unmatched. CDR3 loop: CASSLQGLAVQETQYF. CDR3 bases: TGTGCCAGCAGTTTGCAGGGACTAGCGGTCCAAGAGACCCAGTACTTC.

V and J are TRBV5-8 and TRBJ1-4, with D unclear. The V gene lost 2 bases and the J gene lost 0 bases, with 17 bases spanning the gap. The CDR3 contains 18 residues. CDR1 and CDR2 (germline): SGHTS, YDEGEE. This CDR3 is CASSFRAGNIATNEKLFF. Here the CDR3 DNA reads TGTGCCAGCAGCTTTCGTGCCGGAAATATTGCAACTAATGAAAAACTGTTTTTT. The variable domain in full, completed from reference TRBV5-8 and TRBJ1-4, reads EAGVTQSPTHLIKTRGQQATLRCSPISGHTSVYWYQQALGLGLQFLLWYDEGEERNRGNFPPRFSGRQFPNYSSELNVNALELEDSALYLCASSFRAGNIATNEKLFFGSGTQLSVL.